There are a few counts of the clone carrying this T cell receptor (beta chain). V dropped 1 base and J dropped 4 bases, with 9 bases sitting between them. Germline V gene lookup returns CDR1 SGHTA and CDR2 FQGNSA. The CDR3 runs 14 residues. The sample is drawn from a study of cytomegalovirus exposure and HLA in healthy donors. PCR was performed using 60 Vbeta and 13 Jbeta primers. Sequencing used immunoSEQ multiplex PCR; TCRdb keeps in-frame clones, though not all of them. The repertoire holds 150,000 to 200,000 clones, with roughly 73% as singletons. Sequences were obtained from PBMCs. The receptor's source is a woman in her thirties in good health and CMV-seronegative. The chain recombines TRBV7-2 with TRBJ2-3; D not certain. CDR3 sequence reads: CASSLGVAADTQYF. In nucleotides, the CDR3 is TGTGCCAGCAGCTTAGGGGTAGCAGCAGATACGCAGTATTTT.